This T cell receptor (beta chain) was captured by sequencing in a study of beta chain features in type 1 diabetes. This clone was counted only a few times. V was clipped by 3 bases and J by 6 bases, with 12 bases between them. The CDR3 has 14 amino acids. Germline V lookup: CDR1 SNHLY, CDR2 FYNNEI. Sequencing targeted expressed TCRB transcripts, as all isolated RNA had been reverse transcribed. Only in-frame clones appear in the TCRdb table, and some are missing; sequencing was by immunoSEQ multiplex PCR. The table lists 450,000 to 550,000 clones, about 30% of them singletons, with about 0.06% in the top ten.

This receptor was taken from a man between 18 and 35 years old in good health. Sequencing was performed on naive CD4+ T cells from blood. The chain is built from TRBV2 and TRBJ1-5; D unclear. CDR3 coding DNA: TGTGCCAGCAGTGATCTGGTTGTGGCTCAGCCCCAGCATTTT. It encodes CASSDLVVAQPQHF.